Below, one TCR beta chain is given with its context. The source of the sample is a study of T cell changes during pregnancy in multiple sclerosis. The protocol was immunoSEQ multiplex PCR, while the TCRdb copy is restricted to in-frame clones and leaves out a portion. The sample has fewer than 45,000 clones, about 92% seen once. From germline, CDR1 is SGHTA and CDR2 FQGNSA. This CDR3 comprises 11 residues. The germline V and J ends were trimmed by 5 bases and 5 bases, with 5 bases remaining between them. The sample in question was CD4+ T cells from peripheral blood mononuclear cells, obtained after pregnancy. The chain recombines TRBV7-2 with TRBJ2-3; no firm D call. The TCR sequence derives from a female donor in good health, enrolled as a control in a pregnancy study. The CDR3, as DNA: TGTGCCAGCAGCCCCCGAGATACGCAGTATTTT. Protein product: CASSPRDTQYF.